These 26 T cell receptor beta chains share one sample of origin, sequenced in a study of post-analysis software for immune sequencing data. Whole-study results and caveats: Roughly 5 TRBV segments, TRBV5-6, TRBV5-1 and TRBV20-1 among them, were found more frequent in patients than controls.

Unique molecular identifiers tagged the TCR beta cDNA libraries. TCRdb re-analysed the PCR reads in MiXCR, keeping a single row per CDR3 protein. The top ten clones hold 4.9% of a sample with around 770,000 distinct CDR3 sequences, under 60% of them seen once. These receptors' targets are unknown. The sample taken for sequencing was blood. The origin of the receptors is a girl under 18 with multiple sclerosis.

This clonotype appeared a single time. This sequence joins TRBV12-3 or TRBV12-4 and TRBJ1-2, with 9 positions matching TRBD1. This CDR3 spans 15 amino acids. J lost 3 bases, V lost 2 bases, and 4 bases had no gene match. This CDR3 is CASSLMGQGDYGYTF. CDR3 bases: TGTGCCAGCAGTTTAATGGGACAGGGCGACTATGGCTACACCTTC.

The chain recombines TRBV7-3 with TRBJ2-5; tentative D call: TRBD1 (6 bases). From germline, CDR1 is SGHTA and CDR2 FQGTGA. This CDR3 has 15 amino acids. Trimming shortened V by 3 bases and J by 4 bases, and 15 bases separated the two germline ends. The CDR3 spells CASSFVPGDLETQYF. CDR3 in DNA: TGTGCCAGCAGCTTTGTGCCAGGGGATTTAGAGACCCAGTACTTC. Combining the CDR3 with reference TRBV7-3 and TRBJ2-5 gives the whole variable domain GAGVSQTPSNKVTEKGKYVELRCDPISGHTALYWYRQSLGQGPEFLIYFQGTGAADDSGLPNDRFFAVRPEGSVSTLKIQRTERGDSAVYLCASSFVPGDLETQYFGPGTRLLVL.

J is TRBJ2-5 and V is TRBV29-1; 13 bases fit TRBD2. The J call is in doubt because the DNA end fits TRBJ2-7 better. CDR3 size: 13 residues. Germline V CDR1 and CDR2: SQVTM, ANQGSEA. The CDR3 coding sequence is TGCAGCGTGTCGGGGACTAGCGGGAACGAGCAGTACTTC. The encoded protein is CSVSGTSGNEQYF.

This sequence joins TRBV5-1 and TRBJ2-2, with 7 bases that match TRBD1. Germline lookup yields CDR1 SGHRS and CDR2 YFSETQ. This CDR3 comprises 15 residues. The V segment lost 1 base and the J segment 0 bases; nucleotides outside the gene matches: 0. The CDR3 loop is CASSLTGANTGELFF. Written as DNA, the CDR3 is TGCGCCAGCAGCTTGACAGGGGCGAACACCGGGGAGCTGTTTTTT.

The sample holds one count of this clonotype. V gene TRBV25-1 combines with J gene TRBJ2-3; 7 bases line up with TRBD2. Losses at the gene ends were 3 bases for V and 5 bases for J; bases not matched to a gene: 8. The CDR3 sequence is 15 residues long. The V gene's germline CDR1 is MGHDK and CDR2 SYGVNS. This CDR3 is CASSDQGTIRDTQYF. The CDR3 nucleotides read TGTGCCAGCAGTGACCAAGGGACTATCAGAGATACGCAGTATTTT.

CDR3: CAWSGTGVYTF. DNA of the CDR3: TGTGCCTGGAGTGGGACAGGGGTCTACACCTTC. The chain couples TRBV30 to TRBJ1-2, with TRBD1 identical over 9 bases. This CDR3 region has 11 residues. Germline CDR1 GTSNPN, CDR2 SVGIG (reference sequence). V lost 1 base, J lost 10 bases, and 1 base stayed unmatched.

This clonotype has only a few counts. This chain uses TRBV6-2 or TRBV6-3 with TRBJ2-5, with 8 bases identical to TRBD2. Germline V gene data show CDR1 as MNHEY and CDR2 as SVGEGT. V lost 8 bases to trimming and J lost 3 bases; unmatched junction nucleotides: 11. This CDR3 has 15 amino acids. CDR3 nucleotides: TGTGCCAGCGTGGAGAGGACTAGCTCTGAAGAGACCCAGTACTTC. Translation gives CASVERTSSEETQYF.

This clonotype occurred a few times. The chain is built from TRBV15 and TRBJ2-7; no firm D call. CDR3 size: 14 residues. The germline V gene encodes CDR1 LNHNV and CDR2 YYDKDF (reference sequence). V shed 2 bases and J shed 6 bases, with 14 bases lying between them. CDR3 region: CATSRPPWDIEQYF. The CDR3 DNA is TGTGCCACCAGCAGACCCCCTTGGGATATCGAGCAGTACTTC.

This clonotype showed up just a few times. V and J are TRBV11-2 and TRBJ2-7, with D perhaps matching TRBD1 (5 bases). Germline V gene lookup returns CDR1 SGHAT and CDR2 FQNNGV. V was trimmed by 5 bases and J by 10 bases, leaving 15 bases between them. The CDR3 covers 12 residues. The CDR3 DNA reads TGTGCCAGCAGCCGCCCCGACAGACTCCAGTACTTC. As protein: CASSRPDRLQYF.

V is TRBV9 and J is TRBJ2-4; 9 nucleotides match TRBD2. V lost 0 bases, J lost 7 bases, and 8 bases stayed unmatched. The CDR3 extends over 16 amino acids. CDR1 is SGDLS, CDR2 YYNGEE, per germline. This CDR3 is CASSVGPPSGANIQYF. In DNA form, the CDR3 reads TGTGCCAGCAGCGTAGGGCCCCCTAGCGGGGCTAACATTCAGTACTTC.

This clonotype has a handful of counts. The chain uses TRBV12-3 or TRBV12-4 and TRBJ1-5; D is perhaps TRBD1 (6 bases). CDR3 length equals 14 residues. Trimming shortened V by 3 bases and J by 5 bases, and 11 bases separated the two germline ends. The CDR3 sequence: CASSFGQPHQPQHF. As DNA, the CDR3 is TGTGCCAGCAGTTTCGGACAGCCACATCAGCCCCAGCATTTT.

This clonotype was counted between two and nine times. CDR3 coding DNA: TGCAGCGTTGAAGATAGGGTGGCAGACAATGAGCAGTTCTTC. Residues: CSVEDRVADNEQFF. This sequence joins TRBV29-1 and TRBJ2-1, with unresolved D. CDR1 is SQVTM, CDR2 ANQGSEA, per germline. V gave up 0 bases and J gave up 5 bases, with 11 bases separating them. The length of the CDR3 is 14 residues.

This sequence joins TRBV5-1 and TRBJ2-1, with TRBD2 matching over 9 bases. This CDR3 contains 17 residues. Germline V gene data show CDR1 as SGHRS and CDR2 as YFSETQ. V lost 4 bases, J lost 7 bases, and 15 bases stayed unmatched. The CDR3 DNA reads TGCGCCAGCAGCCCTGGAGTCCTAGCGGGACCAATGAATGAGCAGTTCTTC. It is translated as CASSPGVLAGPMNEQFF.

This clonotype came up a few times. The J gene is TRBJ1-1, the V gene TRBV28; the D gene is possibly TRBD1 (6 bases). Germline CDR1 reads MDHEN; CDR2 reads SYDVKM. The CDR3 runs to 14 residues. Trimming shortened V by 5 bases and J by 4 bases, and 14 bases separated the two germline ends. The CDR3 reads CASSTAAGATEAFF. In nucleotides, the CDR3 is TGTGCCAGCAGTACGGCGGCAGGGGCCACTGAAGCTTTCTTT.

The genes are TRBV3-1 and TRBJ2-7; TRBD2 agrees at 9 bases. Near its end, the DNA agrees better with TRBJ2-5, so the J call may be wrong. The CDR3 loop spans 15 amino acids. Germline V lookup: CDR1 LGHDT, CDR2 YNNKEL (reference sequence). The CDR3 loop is CASSPAGGRPETQYF. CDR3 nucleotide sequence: TGTGCCAGCAGCCCGGCGGGAGGGCGACCTGAGACCCAGTACTTC.

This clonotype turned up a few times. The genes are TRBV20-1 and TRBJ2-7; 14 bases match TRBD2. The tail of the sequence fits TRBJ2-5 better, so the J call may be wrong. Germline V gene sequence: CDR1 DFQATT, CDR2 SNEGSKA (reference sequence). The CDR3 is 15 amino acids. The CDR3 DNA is TGCAGTGCGGCTAGACTAGCGGGAGGGAGGGAGACCCAGTACTTC. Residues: CSAARLAGGRETQYF.

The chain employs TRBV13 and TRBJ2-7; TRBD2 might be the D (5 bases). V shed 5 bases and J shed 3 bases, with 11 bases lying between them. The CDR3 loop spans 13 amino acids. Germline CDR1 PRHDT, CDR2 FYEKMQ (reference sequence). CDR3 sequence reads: CASSMTTGYEQYF. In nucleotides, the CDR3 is TGTGCCAGCAGCATGACTACCGGCTACGAGCAGTACTTC.

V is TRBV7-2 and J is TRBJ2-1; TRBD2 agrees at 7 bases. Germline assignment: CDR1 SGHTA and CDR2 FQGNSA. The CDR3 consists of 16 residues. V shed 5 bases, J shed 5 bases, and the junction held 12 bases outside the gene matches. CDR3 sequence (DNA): TGTGCCAGCAGCCCACGGGGGGTAGCGGTGAACAATGAGCAGTTCTTC. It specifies CASSPRGVAVNNEQFF. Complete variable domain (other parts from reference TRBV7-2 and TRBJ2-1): GAGVSQSPSNKVTEKGKDVELRCDPISGHTALYWYRQSLGQGLEFLIYFQGNSAPDKSGLPSDRFSAERTGGSVSTLTIQRTQQEDSAVYLCASSPRGVAVNNEQFFGPGTRLTVL.

In DNA, the CDR3 is TGTGCCAGCAGTGATCTAGCGGACACAGATACGCAGTATTTT. It encodes CASSDLADTDTQYF. The J gene is TRBJ2-3, the V gene TRBV28, with TRBD2 identical over 7 bases. Germline lookup yields CDR1 MDHEN and CDR2 SYDVKM. The CDR3 consists of 14 residues. Trimming at V came to 5 bases and at J to 2 bases, leaving 4 bases not matched to a gene.

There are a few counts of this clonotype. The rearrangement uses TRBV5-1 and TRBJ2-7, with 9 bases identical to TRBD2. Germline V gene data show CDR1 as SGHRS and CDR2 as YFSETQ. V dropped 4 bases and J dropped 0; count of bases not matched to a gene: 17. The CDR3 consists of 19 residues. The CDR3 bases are TGCGCCAGCAGCCCGTTGGGGGCCCATAGCGGGAGTTACTCCTACGAGCAGTACTTC. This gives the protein CASSPLGAHSGSYSYEQYF.

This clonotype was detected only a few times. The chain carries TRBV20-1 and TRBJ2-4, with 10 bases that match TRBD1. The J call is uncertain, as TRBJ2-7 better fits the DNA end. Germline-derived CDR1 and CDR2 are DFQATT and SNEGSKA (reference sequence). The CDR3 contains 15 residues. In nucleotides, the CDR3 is TGCAGTGCTTACAACGGGGGGACAGGGGCAACCGAGCAGTACTTC. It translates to CSAYNGGTGATEQYF.

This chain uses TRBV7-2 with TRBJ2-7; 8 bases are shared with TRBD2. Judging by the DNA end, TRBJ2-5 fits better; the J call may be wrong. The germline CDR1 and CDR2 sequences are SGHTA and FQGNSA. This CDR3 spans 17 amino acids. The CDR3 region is CASSPPRVSGIGETQYF. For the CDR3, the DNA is TGTGCCAGCAGCCCCCCCCGGGTTAGCGGGATCGGTGAGACCCAGTACTTC.

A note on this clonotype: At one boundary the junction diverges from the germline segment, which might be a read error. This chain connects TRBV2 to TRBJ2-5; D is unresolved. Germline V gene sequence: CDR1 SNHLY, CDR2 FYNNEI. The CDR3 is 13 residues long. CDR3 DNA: TGTGCCAGCAGTGCACTGTACCAAGAGACCCGGTACTTC. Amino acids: CASSALYQETRYF.

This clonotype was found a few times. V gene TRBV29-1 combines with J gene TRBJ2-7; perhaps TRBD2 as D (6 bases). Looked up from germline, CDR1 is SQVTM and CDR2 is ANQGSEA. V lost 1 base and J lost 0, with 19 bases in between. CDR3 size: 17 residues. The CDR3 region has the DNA TGCAGCGTTGAAGTTGCCAGCCGGGACTCTAGCTCCTACGAGCAGTACTTC. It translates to CSVEVASRDSSSYEQYF.

The CDR3 DNA follows: TGCGCCAGCAGCCCAACCATTGGGGAGGAGACCCAGTACTTC. This encodes CASSPTIGEETQYF. The gene calls are TRBV5-1 and TRBJ2-7, with D possibly matching TRBD2 (5 bases). The DNA end is a closer match to TRBJ2-5, so the J assignment may be wrong. Germline V lookup: CDR1 SGHRS, CDR2 YFSETQ. The CDR3 consists of 14 residues.

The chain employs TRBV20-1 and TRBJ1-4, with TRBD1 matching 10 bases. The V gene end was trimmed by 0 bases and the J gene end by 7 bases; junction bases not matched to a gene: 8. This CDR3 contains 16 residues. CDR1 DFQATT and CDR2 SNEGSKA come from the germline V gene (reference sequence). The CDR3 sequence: CSARDSGQGYAEKLFF. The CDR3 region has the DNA TGCAGTGCTAGAGATTCGGGACAGGGGTACGCTGAAAAACTGTTTTTT.